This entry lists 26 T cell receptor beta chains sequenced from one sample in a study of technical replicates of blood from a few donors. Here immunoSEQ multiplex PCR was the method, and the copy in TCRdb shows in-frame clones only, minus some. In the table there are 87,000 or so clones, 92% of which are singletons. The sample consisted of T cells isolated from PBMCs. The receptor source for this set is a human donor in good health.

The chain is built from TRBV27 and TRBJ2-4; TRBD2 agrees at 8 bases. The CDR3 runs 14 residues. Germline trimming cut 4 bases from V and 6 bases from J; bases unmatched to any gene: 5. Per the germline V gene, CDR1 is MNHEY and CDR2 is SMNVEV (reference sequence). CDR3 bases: TGTGCCAGCAGTTCCCATAGCGGGGCAAACATTCAGTACTTC. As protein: CASSSHSGANIQYF.

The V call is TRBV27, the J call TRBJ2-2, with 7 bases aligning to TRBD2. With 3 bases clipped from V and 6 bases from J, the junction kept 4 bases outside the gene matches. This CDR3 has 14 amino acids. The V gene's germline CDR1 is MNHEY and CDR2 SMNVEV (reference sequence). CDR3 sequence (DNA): TGTGCCAGCAGTTTGGGGAGGGTAGCCGGGGAGCTGTTTTTT. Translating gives CASSLGRVAGELFF.

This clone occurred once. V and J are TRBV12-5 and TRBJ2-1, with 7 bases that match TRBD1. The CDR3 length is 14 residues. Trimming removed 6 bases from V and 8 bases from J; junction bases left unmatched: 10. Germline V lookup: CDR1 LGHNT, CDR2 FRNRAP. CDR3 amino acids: CASGPGQWGDEQFF. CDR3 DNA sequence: TGTGCTAGTGGGCCGGGACAGTGGGGCGATGAGCAGTTCTTC.

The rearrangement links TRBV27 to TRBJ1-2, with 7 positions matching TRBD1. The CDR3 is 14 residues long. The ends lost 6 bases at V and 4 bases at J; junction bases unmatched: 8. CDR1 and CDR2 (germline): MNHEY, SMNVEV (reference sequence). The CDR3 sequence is CASSETGNVYGYTF. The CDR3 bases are TGTGCCAGCAGCGAGACAGGGAATGTCTATGGCTACACCTTC.

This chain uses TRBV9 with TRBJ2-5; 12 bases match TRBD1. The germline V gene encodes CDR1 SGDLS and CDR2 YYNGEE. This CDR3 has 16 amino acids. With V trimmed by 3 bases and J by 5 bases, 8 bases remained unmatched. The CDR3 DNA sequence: TGTGCCAGCAGCGGCCGGGACAGGGGGCGTTATGAGACCCAGTACTTC. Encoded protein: CASSGRDRGRYETQYF.

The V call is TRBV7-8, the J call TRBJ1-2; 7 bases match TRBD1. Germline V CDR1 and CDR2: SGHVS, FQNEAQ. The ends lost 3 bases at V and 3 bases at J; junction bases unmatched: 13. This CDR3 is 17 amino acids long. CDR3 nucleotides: TGTGCCAGCAGCTTTCCTATAACAGGGGTGGGAGACTATGGCTACACCTTC. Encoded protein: CASSFPITGVGDYGYTF.

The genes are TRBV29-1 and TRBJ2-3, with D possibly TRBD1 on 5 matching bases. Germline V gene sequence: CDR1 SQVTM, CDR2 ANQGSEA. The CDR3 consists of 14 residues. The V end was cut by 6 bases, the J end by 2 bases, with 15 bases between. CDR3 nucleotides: TGCAGCGTATTAAGGCAGGGTTCCACAGATACGCAGTATTTT. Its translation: CSVLRQGSTDTQYF.

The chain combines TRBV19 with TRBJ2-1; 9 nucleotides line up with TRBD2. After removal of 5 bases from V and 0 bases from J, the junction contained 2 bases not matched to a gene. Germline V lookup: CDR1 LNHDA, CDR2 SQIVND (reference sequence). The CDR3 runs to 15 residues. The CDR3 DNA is TGTGCCAGTAGTCCGCGGGGGGGCTCCTACAATGAGCAGTTCTTC. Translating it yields CASSPRGGSYNEQFF.

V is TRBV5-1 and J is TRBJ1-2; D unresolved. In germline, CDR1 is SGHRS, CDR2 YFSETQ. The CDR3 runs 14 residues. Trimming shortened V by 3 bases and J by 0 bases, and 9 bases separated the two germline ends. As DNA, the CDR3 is TGCGCCAGCAGCTCTGCAGGTTCTAACTATGGCTACACCTTC. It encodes CASSSAGSNYGYTF.

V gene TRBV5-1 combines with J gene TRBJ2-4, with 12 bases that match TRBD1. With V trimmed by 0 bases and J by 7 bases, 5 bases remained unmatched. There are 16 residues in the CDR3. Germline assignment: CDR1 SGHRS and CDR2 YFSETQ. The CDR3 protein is CASSLAPGTGGNIQYF. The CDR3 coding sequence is TGCGCCAGCAGCTTGGCACCGGGGACAGGGGGCAACATTCAGTACTTC.

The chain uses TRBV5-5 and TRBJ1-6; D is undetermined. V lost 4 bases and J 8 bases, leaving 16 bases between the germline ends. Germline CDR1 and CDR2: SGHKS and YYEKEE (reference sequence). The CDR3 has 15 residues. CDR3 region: CASSPEDGVYSPLHF. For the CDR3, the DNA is TGTGCCAGCAGCCCCGAGGACGGGGTATATTCACCCCTCCACTTT.

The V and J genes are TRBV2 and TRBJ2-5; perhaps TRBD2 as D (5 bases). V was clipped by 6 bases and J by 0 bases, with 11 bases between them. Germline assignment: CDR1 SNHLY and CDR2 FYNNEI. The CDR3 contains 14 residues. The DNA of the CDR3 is TGTGCCAGCAGATACGACTATAACCAAGAGACCCAGTACTTC. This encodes CASRYDYNQETQYF.

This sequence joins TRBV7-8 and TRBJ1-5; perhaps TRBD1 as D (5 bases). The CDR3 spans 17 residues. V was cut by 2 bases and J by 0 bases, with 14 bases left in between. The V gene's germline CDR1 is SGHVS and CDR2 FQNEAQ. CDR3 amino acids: CASSLKGIGYSNQPQHF. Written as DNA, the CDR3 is TGTGCCAGCAGCTTAAAGGGGATCGGGTATAGCAATCAGCCCCAGCATTTT. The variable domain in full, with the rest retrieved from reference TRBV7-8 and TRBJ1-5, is GAGVSQSPRYKVAKRGQDVALRCDPISGHVSLFWYQQALGQGPEFLTYFQNEAQLDKSGLPSDRFFAERPEGSVSTLKIQRTQQEDSAVYLCASSLKGIGYSNQPQHFGDGTRLSIL.

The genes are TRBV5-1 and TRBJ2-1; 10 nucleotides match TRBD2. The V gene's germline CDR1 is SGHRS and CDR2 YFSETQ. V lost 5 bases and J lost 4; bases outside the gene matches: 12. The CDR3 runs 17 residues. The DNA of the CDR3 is TGCGCCAGCAGTCTGTATATTAGCGGGAGGACTTACAATGAGCAGTTCTTC. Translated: CASSLYISGRTYNEQFF.

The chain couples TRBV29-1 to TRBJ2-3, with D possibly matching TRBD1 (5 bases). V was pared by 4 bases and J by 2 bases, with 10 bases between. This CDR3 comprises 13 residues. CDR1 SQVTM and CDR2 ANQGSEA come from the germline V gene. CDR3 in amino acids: CSVGQSLTDTQYF. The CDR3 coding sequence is TGCAGCGTTGGACAGTCTCTCACAGATACGCAGTATTTT.

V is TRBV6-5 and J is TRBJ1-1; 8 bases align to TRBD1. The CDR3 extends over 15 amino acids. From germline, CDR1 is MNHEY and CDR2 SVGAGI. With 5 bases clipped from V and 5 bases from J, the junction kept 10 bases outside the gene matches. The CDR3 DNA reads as TGTGCCAGCAGTGGACGGACAGGGATGGAGACTGAAGCTTTCTTT. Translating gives CASSGRTGMETEAFF.

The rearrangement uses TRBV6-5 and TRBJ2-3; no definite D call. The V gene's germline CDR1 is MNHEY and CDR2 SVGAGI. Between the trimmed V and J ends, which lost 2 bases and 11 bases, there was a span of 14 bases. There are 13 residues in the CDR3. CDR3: CASSYGQALEQYF. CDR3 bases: TGTGCCAGCAGTTACGGGCAGGCTTTAGAGCAGTATTTT.

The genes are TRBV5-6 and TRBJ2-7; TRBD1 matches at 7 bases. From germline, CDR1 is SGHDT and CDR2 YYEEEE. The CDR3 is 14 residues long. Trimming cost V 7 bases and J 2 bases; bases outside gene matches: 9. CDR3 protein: CASGLGTATYEQYF. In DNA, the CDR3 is TGTGCCAGCGGTCTAGGGACAGCTACCTACGAGCAGTACTTC.

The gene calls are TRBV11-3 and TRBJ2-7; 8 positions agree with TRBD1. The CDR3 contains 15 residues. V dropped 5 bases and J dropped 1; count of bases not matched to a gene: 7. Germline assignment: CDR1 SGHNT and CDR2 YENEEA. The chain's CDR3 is CASSQGANQSYEQYF. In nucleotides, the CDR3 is TGTGCCAGCAGCCAGGGGGCTAACCAGTCCTACGAGCAGTACTTC.

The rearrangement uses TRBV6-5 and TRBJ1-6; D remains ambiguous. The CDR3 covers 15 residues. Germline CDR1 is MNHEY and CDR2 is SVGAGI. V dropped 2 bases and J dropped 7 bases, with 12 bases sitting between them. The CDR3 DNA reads TGTGCCAGCAGTTACGACACACAAGTAAATTCACCCCTCCACTTT. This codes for CASSYDTQVNSPLHF.

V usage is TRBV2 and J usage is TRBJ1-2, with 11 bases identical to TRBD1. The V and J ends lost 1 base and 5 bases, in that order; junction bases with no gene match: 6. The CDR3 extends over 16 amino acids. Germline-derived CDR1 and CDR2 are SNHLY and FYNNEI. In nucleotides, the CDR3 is TGTGCCAGCAGTGAAGGAAGGACAGGGGGCGCTTATGGCTACACCTTC. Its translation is CASSEGRTGGAYGYTF.

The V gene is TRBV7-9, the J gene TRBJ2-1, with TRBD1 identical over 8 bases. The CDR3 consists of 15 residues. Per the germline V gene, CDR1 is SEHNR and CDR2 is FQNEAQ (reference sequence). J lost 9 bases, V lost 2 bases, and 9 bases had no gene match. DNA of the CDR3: TGTGCCAGCAGCTTATTGAGGACAGGGATTTTTGAGCAGTTCTTC. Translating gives CASSLLRTGIFEQFF.

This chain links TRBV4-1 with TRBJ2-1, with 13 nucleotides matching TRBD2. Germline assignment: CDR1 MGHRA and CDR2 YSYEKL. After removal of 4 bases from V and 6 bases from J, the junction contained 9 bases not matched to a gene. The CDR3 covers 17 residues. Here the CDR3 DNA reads TGCGCCAGCAGCCTTGTTGGGACTAGCGGGATGCTCAATGAGCAGTTCTTC. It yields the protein CASSLVGTSGMLNEQFF.

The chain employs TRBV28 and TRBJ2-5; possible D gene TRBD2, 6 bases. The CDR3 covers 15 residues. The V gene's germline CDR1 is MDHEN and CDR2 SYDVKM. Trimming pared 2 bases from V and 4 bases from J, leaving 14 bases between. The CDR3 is CASSLTGGMGETQYF. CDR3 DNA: TGTGCCAGCAGTTTAACCGGCGGGATGGGAGAGACCCAGTACTTC.

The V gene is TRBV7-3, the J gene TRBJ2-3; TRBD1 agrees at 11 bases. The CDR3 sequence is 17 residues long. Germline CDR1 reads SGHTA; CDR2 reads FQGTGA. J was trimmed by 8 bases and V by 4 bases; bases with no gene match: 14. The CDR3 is CASSSPDRGRIDGTQYF. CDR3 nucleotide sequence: TGTGCCAGCAGCTCTCCGGACAGGGGGCGCATCGACGGTACGCAGTATTTT.

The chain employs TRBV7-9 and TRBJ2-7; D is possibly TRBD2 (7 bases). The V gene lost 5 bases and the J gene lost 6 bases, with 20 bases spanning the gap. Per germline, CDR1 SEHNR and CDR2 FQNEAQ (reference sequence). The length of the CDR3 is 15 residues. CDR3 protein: CASSPWGGPRVEQYF. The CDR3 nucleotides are TGTGCCAGCAGCCCCTGGGGGGGGCCGCGGGTCGAGCAGTACTTC. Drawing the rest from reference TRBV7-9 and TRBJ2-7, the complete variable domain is DTGVSQNPRHKITKRGQNVTFRCDPISEHNRLYWYRQTLGQGPEFLTYFQNEAQLEKSRLLSDRFSAERPKGSFSTLEIQRTEQGDSAMYLCASSPWGGPRVEQYFGPGTRLTVT.